This T cell receptor beta chain was identified in a study of CD8 T cells in ankylosing spondylitis. Study-level results: Several highly homologous variants made up a TCR beta motif, and this motif appeared characteristic of ankylosing spondylitis blood.

Germline CDR1 and CDR2: KGHDR and SFDVKD. CDR3 size: 16 residues. V lost 4 bases to trimming and J lost 5 bases; unmatched junction nucleotides: 10. This clonotype occurred many times. Its target is not known. TCRdb independently ran MiXCR on the 5' RACE reads; one entry per CDR3 protein. This sample has over 450,000 distinct CDR3 sequences, with approximately 12% found just once. The chain carries TRBV24-1 and TRBJ2-1; TRBD2 aligns across 7 bases. The clonotype comes from a male donor with ankylosing spondylitis. The specimen was blood, either unsorted or a sorted T cell fraction (not recorded which). This CDR3 reads CATSDASGAHDNEQFF. The CDR3, as DNA: TGTGCCACCAGTGACGCAAGCGGGGCCCATGACAATGAGCAGTTCTTC.